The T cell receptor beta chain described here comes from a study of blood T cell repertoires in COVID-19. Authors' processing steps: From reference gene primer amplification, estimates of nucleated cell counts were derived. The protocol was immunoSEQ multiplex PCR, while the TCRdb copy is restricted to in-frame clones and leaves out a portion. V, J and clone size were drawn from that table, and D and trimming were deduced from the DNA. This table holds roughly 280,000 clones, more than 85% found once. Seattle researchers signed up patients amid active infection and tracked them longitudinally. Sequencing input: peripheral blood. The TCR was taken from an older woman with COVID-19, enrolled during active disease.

The DNA of the CDR3 is TGTGCCAGCAGTTACACTAGCGGGAACAACAATGAGCAGTTCTTC. The encoded protein is CASSYTSGNNNEQFF. This chain joins TRBV6-5 and TRBJ2-1; TRBD2 matches 10 bases. The CDR3 covers 15 residues. Germline assignment: CDR1 MNHEY and CDR2 SVGAGI. Trimming removed 2 bases from V and 5 bases from J; junction bases left unmatched: 3.